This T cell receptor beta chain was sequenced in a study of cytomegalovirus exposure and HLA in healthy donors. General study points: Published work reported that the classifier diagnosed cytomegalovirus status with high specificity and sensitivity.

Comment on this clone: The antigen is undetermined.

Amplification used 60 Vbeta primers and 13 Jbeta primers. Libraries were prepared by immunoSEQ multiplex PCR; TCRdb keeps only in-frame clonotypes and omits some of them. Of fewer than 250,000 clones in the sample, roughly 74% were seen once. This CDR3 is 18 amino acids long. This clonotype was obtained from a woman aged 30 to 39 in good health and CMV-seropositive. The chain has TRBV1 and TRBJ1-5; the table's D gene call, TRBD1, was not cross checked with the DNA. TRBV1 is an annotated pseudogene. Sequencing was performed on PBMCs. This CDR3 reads CTSSQDVGTTGGRQPQHF. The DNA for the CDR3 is TGCACCAGCAGCCAAGATGTGGGGACTACAGGGGGCCGGCAGCCCCAGCATTTT.